This T cell receptor (beta chain) emerged from a study of shared clonotypes between healthy human individuals. TCRdb's copy holds only in-frame clones and misses some; the assay was immunoSEQ multiplex PCR. Of about 580,000 clones in the sample, roughly 98% were seen once. This clone appeared a single time. V lost 4 bases, J lost 2 bases, and 19 bases lay in between. Per the germline V gene, CDR1 is SGDLS and CDR2 is YYNGEE. The CDR3 has 17 amino acids. Naivety among CD8 cells was defined by CD45RO negativity and positive CCR7 selection, thereby excluding terminally differentiated effector memory CD45RA+ cells. Donors were healthy HIV-negative adults without recent acute infections or vaccinations. Each donor was a Caucasian adult residing in Nashville, Tennessee.

This sequence originates from a man aged 30 to 39 in good health. V usage is TRBV9 and J usage is TRBJ2-1, with D possibly being TRBD2 (5 bases). What was sequenced was naive CD8+ T cells sorted from blood. CDR3 in amino acids: CASSPRGIDGAYNEQFF. CDR3 coding DNA: TGTGCCAGCAGCCCTCGGGGTATCGACGGGGCCTACAATGAGCAGTTCTTC.